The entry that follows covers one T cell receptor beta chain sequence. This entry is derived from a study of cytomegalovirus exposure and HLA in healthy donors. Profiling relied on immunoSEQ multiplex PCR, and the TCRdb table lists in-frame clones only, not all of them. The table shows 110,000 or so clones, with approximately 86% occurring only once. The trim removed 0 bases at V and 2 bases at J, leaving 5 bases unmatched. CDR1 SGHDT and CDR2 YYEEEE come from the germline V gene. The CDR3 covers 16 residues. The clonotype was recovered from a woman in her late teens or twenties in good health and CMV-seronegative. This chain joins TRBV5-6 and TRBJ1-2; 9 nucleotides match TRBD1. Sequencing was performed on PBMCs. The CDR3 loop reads CASSLAGTGRNYGYTF. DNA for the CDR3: TGTGCCAGCAGCTTGGCCGGGACAGGGAGGAACTATGGCTACACCTTC.